The 15 T cell receptor beta chains below were found in one sample sequenced in a study of CD8 T cells in ankylosing spondylitis. One entry per CDR3 protein, called by TCRdb with MiXCR from the 5' RACE reads. Found here are almost 45,000 distinct CDR3 sequences, 8% to 13% of them singletons; the top ten hold 1.4%. Sequenced sample: blood, either unsorted or a sorted T cell fraction (not recorded which). All receptors derive from a male donor with ankylosing spondylitis or in good health (not recorded which).

This clonotype was observed at least ten times. The V call is TRBV12-3 or TRBV12-4, the J call TRBJ2-2; 9 nucleotides line up with TRBD1. The V segment lost 4 bases and the J segment 3 bases; nucleotides outside the gene matches: 6. The CDR3 sequence is 16 residues long. CDR3 amino acids: CASSSGQGFYTGELFF. The CDR3 DNA is TGTGCCAGCAGTTCCGGACAGGGGTTCTACACCGGGGAGCTGTTTTTT.

The chain recombines TRBV27 with TRBJ2-2; D is undetermined. Germline loops: CDR1 MNHEY, CDR2 SMNVEV (reference sequence). With 2 bases removed from V and 6 bases from J, the gap between germline ends came to 10 bases. This CDR3 comprises 14 residues. CDR3 loop: CASSLGRIPGELFF. In DNA, the CDR3 is TGTGCCAGCAGTTTAGGAAGAATTCCCGGGGAGCTGTTTTTT.

The V gene is TRBV6-2 or TRBV6-3, the J gene TRBJ2-7; TRBD1 matches at 9 bases. This CDR3 has 12 amino acids. V lost 4 bases, J lost 8 bases, and 3 bases stayed unmatched. The germline V gene has CDR1 MNHEY and CDR2 SVGEGT. CDR3 coding DNA: TGTGCCAGCAGTTGGGGGACAGGGAAGCAGTACTTC. This sequence encodes CASSWGTGKQYF.

This clonotype was seen repeatedly, ten times or more. V and J are TRBV5-1 and TRBJ1-3, with 8 bases identical to TRBD1. After removal of 0 bases from V and 2 bases from J, the junction contained 1 base not matched to a gene. CDR1 and CDR2 (germline): SGHRS, YFSETQ. The CDR3 runs to 15 residues. The DNA for the CDR3 is TGCGCCAGCAGCTTGGGCAGGGGGCCTGGAAACACCATATATTTT. This translates into CASSLGRGPGNTIYF.

This clonotype was found many times. V usage is TRBV6-5 and J usage is TRBJ2-7, with D possibly being TRBD1 (5 bases). The CDR3 has 13 amino acids. Trimming cost V 2 bases and J 4 bases, with 9 bases left between them. Germline V lookup: CDR1 MNHEY, CDR2 SVGAGI. The CDR3, as DNA: TGTGCCAGCAGTTACATGACAGCTTACGAGCAGTACTTC. It is translated as CASSYMTAYEQYF.

This clonotype was counted at least ten times. A read error may account for a junction end that differs from germline. The chain links TRBV20-1 to TRBJ2-1, with 8 bases matching TRBD2. This CDR3 is built from 14 residues. Per the germline V gene, CDR1 is DFQATT and CDR2 is SNEGSKA (reference sequence). The CDR3 DNA reads TGCAGTGCTAGAGCCGGGGGGGCCGAGGATGAGCAGTCCTTC. Amino acids: CSARAGGAEDEQSF.

This clonotype is medium-sized within its sample. CDR3 protein: CASGSGFIADTQYF. The CDR3 DNA reads TGCGCCAGCGGGTCGGGGTTTATCGCAGATACGCAGTATTTT. The chain has TRBV5-1 and TRBJ2-3, with TRBD2 as a possible D gene (5 bases). The CDR3 consists of 14 residues. V lost 7 bases and J lost 4, with 16 bases in between. CDR1 and CDR2 (germline): SGHRS, YFSETQ.

This clonotype was recorded at least ten times. The chain joins TRBV29-1 to TRBJ2-5; D tentatively reads TRBD1 or TRBD2 (5 bases each). CDR1 is SQVTM and CDR2 is ANQGSEA in the germline V gene. There are 15 residues in the CDR3. Trimming pared 4 bases from V and 8 bases from J, leaving 23 bases between. CDR3 bases: TGCAGCGTTGCATCCGGGACGGAAAAGGTTGGCACCCAGTACTTC. Its protein is CSVASGTEKVGTQYF.

J is TRBJ2-1 and V is TRBV5-1, with 7 positions matching TRBD1. The CDR3 totals 15 residues. Losses at the gene ends were 3 bases for V and 7 bases for J; bases not matched to a gene: 10. Germline CDR1 is SGHRS and CDR2 is YFSETQ. DNA of the CDR3: TGCGCCAGCAGCTCGACAGGGTCGGTTCAGAATGAGCAGTTCTTC. Residues: CASSSTGSVQNEQFF.

This chain links TRBV5-1 with TRBJ2-2, with D possibly TRBD2 on 5 matching bases. The ends were cut back, 0 bases at V and 1 base at J, with 7 bases in the middle. The CDR3 sequence is 15 residues long. CDR1 and CDR2 (germline): SGHRS, YFSETQ. CDR3 region: CASSLAGENTGELFF. CDR3 in DNA: TGCGCCAGCAGCTTGGCCGGGGAGAACACCGGGGAGCTGTTTTTT.

This clonotype appeared many times. The rearrangement joins TRBV6-5 to TRBJ1-2; 8 bases fit TRBD1. CDR1 and CDR2 from the germline V gene are MNHEY and SVGAGI. The CDR3 is made up of 17 amino acids. The trim removed 0 bases at V and 5 bases at J, leaving 11 bases unmatched. The CDR3 sequence: CASSYSTYRTGYYGYTF. The CDR3 DNA follows: TGTGCCAGCAGTTACTCGACATATCGGACAGGGTATTATGGCTACACCTTC.

In its sample, this clonotype was seen many times. The chain links TRBV5-1 to TRBJ1-5; no clear D gene. Between the trimmed V and J ends, which lost 3 bases and 3 bases, there was a span of 13 bases. The CDR3 consists of 15 residues. CDR1 and CDR2 (germline): SGHRS, YFSETQ. CDR3 bases: TGCGCCAGCAGCTATAGTCCGATGGACAATCAGCCCCAGCATTTT. Amino acids: CASSYSPMDNQPQHF.

This clonotype is classed as medium-sized. The chain combines TRBV20-1 with TRBJ2-2, with 8 bases that match TRBD2. J was trimmed by 2 bases and V by 3 bases; bases with no gene match: 2. This CDR3 region has 14 residues. Germline V lookup: CDR1 DFQATT, CDR2 SNEGSKA (reference sequence). The DNA for the CDR3 is TGCAGTGCTAGCGGGGGGGCCAACACCGGGGAGCTGTTTTTT. This gives the protein CSASGGANTGELFF.

In its sample, this clonotype was seen a few times. The V and J genes are TRBV5-1 and TRBJ1-2; 7 bases match TRBD1. In germline, CDR1 is SGHRS, CDR2 YFSETQ. With V trimmed by 4 bases and J by 6 bases, 6 bases remained unmatched. The CDR3 has 13 amino acids. The chain's CDR3 is CASSPGTEHGYTF. CDR3 nucleotides: TGCGCCAGCAGCCCCGGGACAGAGCATGGCTACACCTTC. The full variable domain, rest sourced from reference TRBV5-1 and TRBJ1-2, is KAGVTQTPRYLIKTRGQQVTLSCSPISGHRSVSWYQQTPGQGLQFLFEYFSETQRNKGNFPGRFSGRQFSNSRSEMNVSTLELGDSALYLCASSPGTEHGYTFGSGTRLTVV.

This clonotype was seen repeatedly, ten times or more. This rearrangement joins TRBV9 to TRBJ2-7; TRBD1 aligns across 8 bases. The CDR3 covers 15 residues. Per the germline V gene, CDR1 is SGDLS and CDR2 is YYNGEE. The V segment lost 0 bases and the J segment 1 base; nucleotides outside the gene matches: 3. CDR3 DNA: TGTGCCAGCAGCGTAGCTGGACAGGGATCCTACGAGCAGTACTTC. It codes for CASSVAGQGSYEQYF.